These 23 T cell receptor beta chains were sequenced from one sample in a study of beta chain features in type 1 diabetes. Broader study findings: Moderate yet significant TCRB CDR3 shortening was seen in Type 1 diabetes patients in all four CD4+ subsets.

Their target antigens are unknown. The whole isolated RNA underwent reverse transcription, so sequencing captured expressed TCRB transcripts. The method was immunoSEQ multiplex PCR; TCRdb's version includes in-frame clones alone and lacks a portion of them. The table lists around 140,000 clones, about 12% of them singletons, with 1.3% in the top ten. The sample taken for sequencing was central memory CD4+ T cells from blood. The source is a man younger than 30 with type 1 diabetes.

This clone was recorded a few times. The genes are TRBV5-1 and TRBJ2-1; D possibly corresponds to TRBD1 (5 bases). Trimming took off 0 bases at V and 5 bases at J, with 9 bases between the two ends. From germline, CDR1 is SGHRS and CDR2 YFSETQ. The CDR3 is made up of 14 amino acids. CDR3 amino acids: CASSLGQPHNEQFF. The DNA for the CDR3 is TGCGCCAGCAGCTTGGGACAGCCGCACAATGAGCAGTTCTTC.

Only a few counts were recorded for this clone. The gene calls are TRBV7-2 and TRBJ1-1, with D tentatively TRBD1 (6 bases). The CDR3 runs to 15 residues. In germline, CDR1 is SGHTA, CDR2 FQGNSA. The V end lost 4 bases, the J end lost 4 bases, and 16 bases lay between the germline ends. DNA of the CDR3: TGTGCCAGCAGCTCTAGCTTAGGAGGGGGCACTGAAGCTTTCTTT. Its protein is CASSSSLGGGTEAFF.

This clone was counted a few times. The chain employs TRBV7-2 and TRBJ2-3; D is perhaps TRBD1 (5 bases). Germline V gene sequence: CDR1 SGHTA, CDR2 FQGNSA. The ends were cut back, 3 bases at V and 6 bases at J, with 10 bases in the middle. The length of the CDR3 is 13 residues. CDR3 DNA: TGTGCCAGCAGCTTTACCCAGGGCGATACGCAGTATTTT. Amino acids: CASSFTQGDTQYF.

This clone was recorded a few times. The chain links TRBV2 to TRBJ2-3, with 11 bases aligning to TRBD2. The CDR3 contains 16 residues. Germline V gene lookup returns CDR1 SNHLY and CDR2 FYNNEI. V lost 7 bases and J lost 1; bases outside the gene matches: 7. Written as DNA, the CDR3 is TGTGCCAGCATCGCGACTAGCGGGGTTCGCACAGATACGCAGTATTTT. It yields the protein CASIATSGVRTDTQYF.

V usage is TRBV7-9 and J usage is TRBJ1-1; D is uncertain. Germline V gene sequence: CDR1 SEHNR, CDR2 FQNEAQ (reference sequence). CDR3 size: 13 residues. The ends were cut back, 0 bases at V and 10 bases at J, with 12 bases in the middle. The CDR3 region has the DNA TGTGCCAGCAGCTTAGCAGCGTCCTACGGAGCTTTCTTT. Its translation is CASSLAASYGAFF.

As for this clone: Different DNA sequences within this sample yield the same CDR3. The rearrangement joins TRBV9 to TRBJ1-2; the D gene is possibly TRBD1 (5 bases). This CDR3 has 17 residues. Germline values: CDR1 SGDLS, CDR2 YYNGEE. The germline V and J ends were trimmed by 0 bases and 6 bases, with 21 bases remaining between them. CDR3 sequence: CASSVGGAASTVNGYTF. The CDR3 DNA reads as TGTGCCAGCAGCGTAGGTGGGGCGGCCTCCACGGTCAATGGCTACACCTTC.

Only a few counts were recorded for this clone. The CDR3 coding sequence is TGTGCCAGCAGCATACAGGGGTACACTGAAGCTTTCTTT. Its protein is CASSIQGYTEAFF. The chain combines TRBV7-2 with TRBJ1-1; 7 nucleotides match TRBD1. The CDR3 loop spans 13 amino acids. The germline gives CDR1 SGHTA, CDR2 FQGNSA. Trimming at V came to 5 bases and at J to 3 bases, leaving 3 bases not matched to a gene. The variable domain in full, completed from reference TRBV7-2 and TRBJ1-1, reads GAGVSQSPSNKVTEKGKDVELRCDPISGHTALYWYRQSLGQGLEFLIYFQGNSAPDKSGLPSDRFSAERTGGSVSTLTIQRTQQEDSAVYLCASSIQGYTEAFFGQGTRLTVV.

This clone was counted between two and nine times. The CDR3 DNA sequence: TGTGCCAGCAGCCTAGTCGGGACTAACTATGGCTACACCTTC. It yields the protein CASSLVGTNYGYTF. This rearrangement joins TRBV11-1 to TRBJ1-2; D remains unclear. Germline CDR1 reads SGHAT; CDR2 reads FQDESV (reference sequence). V lost 5 bases to trimming and J lost 0 bases, with 10 bases between them. The CDR3 is made up of 14 amino acids.

This clone was picked up a small number of times. The chain joins TRBV6-5 to TRBJ2-5; D gene unclear. CDR3 length equals 12 residues. CDR1 and CDR2 from the germline V gene are MNHEY and SVGAGI. V lost 4 bases, J lost 4 bases, and 7 bases lay in between. In nucleotides, the CDR3 is TGTGCCAGCAGTTGGGATAGAGAGACCCAGTACTTC. Encoded protein: CASSWDRETQYF.

The chain is built from TRBV5-1 and TRBJ2-7; possible D gene TRBD1, 5 bases. V lost 4 bases to trimming and J lost 2 bases, with 13 bases between them. CDR3 length: 14 residues. Germline V gene data show CDR1 as SGHRS and CDR2 as YFSETQ. CDR3 bases: TGCGCCAGCAGCCCGGAGTTGGGGCCCTACGAGCAGTACTTC. This codes for CASSPELGPYEQYF. Complete variable domain (other parts from reference TRBV5-1 and TRBJ2-7): KAGVTQTPRYLIKTRGQQVTLSCSPISGHRSVSWYQQTPGQGLQFLFEYFSETQRNKGNFPGRFSGRQFSNSRSEMNVSTLELGDSALYLCASSPELGPYEQYFGPGTRLTVT.

The rearrangement links TRBV10-3 to TRBJ1-2, with D hard to call. Trimming took off 4 bases at V and 3 bases at J, with 9 bases between the two ends. The CDR3 contains 13 residues. Looked up from germline, CDR1 is ENHRY and CDR2 is SYGVKD. The CDR3 spells CAISVEEHYGYTF. Here the CDR3 DNA reads TGTGCCATCAGTGTTGAGGAACACTATGGCTACACCTTC.

This clone appeared many times. V gene TRBV7-2 combines with J gene TRBJ1-2, with D tentatively TRBD1 (5 bases). CDR1 and CDR2 (germline): SGHTA, FQGNSA. V shed 3 bases and J shed 8 bases, with 13 bases lying between them. The CDR3 spans 13 residues. As DNA, the CDR3 is TGTGCCAGCAGCTTGGGAGGGACGAGCGGCTACACCTTC. Its translation: CASSLGGTSGYTF.

This clone was counted a few times. V usage is TRBV2 and J usage is TRBJ1-2; no definite D call. V shed 1 base and J shed 8 bases, with 11 bases lying between them. This CDR3 has 13 amino acids. The germline V gene has CDR1 SNHLY and CDR2 FYNNEI. The CDR3 is CASSEETLKGYTF. The DNA of the CDR3 is TGTGCCAGCAGTGAAGAGACACTCAAAGGCTACACCTTC.

This rearrangement joins TRBV4-2 to TRBJ2-5; 12 bases line up with TRBD2. CDR3 length: 15 residues. The trim removed 7 bases at V and 1 base at J, leaving 4 bases unmatched. Germline CDR1 reads LGHNA; CDR2 reads YNFKEQ. This CDR3 reads CASTLAGGPQETQYF. CDR3 sequence (DNA): TGTGCCAGCACCCTAGCGGGGGGGCCCCAAGAGACCCAGTACTTC.

CDR3 sequence reads: CASSLRNTGELFF. The CDR3 nucleotides are TGTGCCAGCAGCTTAAGAAACACCGGGGAGCTGTTTTTT. The chain couples TRBV13 to TRBJ2-2; D unresolved. The CDR3 totals 13 residues. Germline V gene sequence: CDR1 PRHDT, CDR2 FYEKMQ (reference sequence). Trimming stripped 2 bases from V and 2 bases from J, with 3 bases between.

V and J are TRBV6-1 and TRBJ1-5, with 8 bases matching TRBD1. The CDR3 spans 16 residues. The V gene's germline CDR1 is MNHNS and CDR2 SASEGT. After removal of 2 bases from V and 1 base from J, the junction contained 4 bases not matched to a gene. Written as DNA, the CDR3 is TGTGCCAGCAGTGAATTGACAGGGGCCAGCAATCAGCCCCAGCATTTT. This translates into CASSELTGASNQPQHF.

Only a few counts were recorded for this clone. The chain has TRBV9 and TRBJ1-4; possible D gene TRBD1, 6 bases. Trimming stripped 4 bases from V and 4 bases from J, with 17 bases between. The CDR3 loop spans 16 amino acids. Germline CDR1 and CDR2: SGDLS and YYNGEE. The CDR3 loop reads CASSSTGRGVNEKLFF. In DNA, the CDR3 is TGTGCCAGCAGCTCTACAGGGCGAGGGGTTAATGAAAAACTGTTTTTT.

The V and J genes are TRBV9 and TRBJ2-3; 8 positions agree with TRBD2. J was trimmed by 2 bases and V by 2 bases; bases with no gene match: 4. Per the germline V gene, CDR1 is SGDLS and CDR2 is YYNGEE. This CDR3 is 15 amino acids long. CDR3 sequence: CASSVAGGLTDTQYF. DNA of the CDR3: TGTGCCAGCAGCGTCGCGGGGGGCCTCACAGATACGCAGTATTTT.

This clone was seen a handful of times. The rearrangement joins TRBV9 to TRBJ2-7; D may be TRBD1 or TRBD2 (5 bases each). The CDR3 has 12 amino acids. Germline V CDR1 and CDR2: SGDLS, YYNGEE. V was pared by 6 bases and J by 6 bases, with 13 bases between. The CDR3 coding sequence is TGTGCCAGCATCCTGAGGGGCTGCGAGCAGTACTTC. This sequence encodes CASILRGCEQYF.

In this sample, this clone turned up a few times. V gene TRBV5-1 combines with J gene TRBJ1-6, with D tentatively TRBD1 (5 bases). V was shortened by 1 base and J by 10 bases, with 15 bases between the two germline ends. CDR1 SGHRS and CDR2 YFSETQ come from the germline V gene. This CDR3 spans 15 amino acids. This CDR3 reads CASSLSSGTASPLHF. The DNA for the CDR3 is TGCGCCAGCAGCTTGTCTTCTGGGACGGCATCACCCCTCCACTTT.

The chain recombines TRBV4-1 with TRBJ1-5, with no clear D. V was shortened by 0 bases and J by 1 base, with 7 bases between the two germline ends. The CDR3 has 15 residues. Germline-derived CDR1 and CDR2 are MGHRA and YSYEKL. For the CDR3, the DNA is TGCGCCAGCAGCCAAGAGAGGGAGAGCAATCAGCCCCAGCATTTT. Amino acids: CASSQERESNQPQHF.

This clone was seen a handful of times. The rearrangement joins TRBV2 to TRBJ2-1; D might be TRBD2 (6 bases). The germline gives CDR1 SNHLY, CDR2 FYNNEI. V was shortened by 7 bases and J by 4 bases, with 14 bases between the two germline ends. This CDR3 spans 14 amino acids. The CDR3 reads CASTFGGNYNEQFF. DNA for the CDR3: TGTGCCAGCACTTTTGGGGGGAATTACAATGAGCAGTTCTTC.

The chain has TRBV10-3 and TRBJ2-2; D possibly corresponds to TRBD1 (6 bases). V lost 8 bases to trimming and J lost 1 base, with 14 bases between them. Germline-derived CDR1 and CDR2 are ENHRY and SYGVKD. This CDR3 spans 15 amino acids. The CDR3 region is CAIGTRGENTGELFF. Here the CDR3 DNA reads TGTGCCATCGGAACCAGGGGTGAGAACACCGGGGAGCTGTTTTTT.